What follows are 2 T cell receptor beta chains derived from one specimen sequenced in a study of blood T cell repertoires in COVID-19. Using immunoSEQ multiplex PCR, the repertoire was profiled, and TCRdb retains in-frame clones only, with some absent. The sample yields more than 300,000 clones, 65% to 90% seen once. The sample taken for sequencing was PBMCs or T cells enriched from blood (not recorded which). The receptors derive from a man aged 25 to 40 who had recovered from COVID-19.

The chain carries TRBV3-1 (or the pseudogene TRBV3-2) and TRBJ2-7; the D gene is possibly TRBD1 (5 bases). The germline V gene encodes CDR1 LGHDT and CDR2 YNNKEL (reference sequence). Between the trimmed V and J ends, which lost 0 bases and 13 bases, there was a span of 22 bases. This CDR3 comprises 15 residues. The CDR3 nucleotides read TGTGCCAGCAGCCAAGATTCAGGGTTCGCCAATCCTCTCTACTTC. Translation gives CASSQDSGFANPLYF.

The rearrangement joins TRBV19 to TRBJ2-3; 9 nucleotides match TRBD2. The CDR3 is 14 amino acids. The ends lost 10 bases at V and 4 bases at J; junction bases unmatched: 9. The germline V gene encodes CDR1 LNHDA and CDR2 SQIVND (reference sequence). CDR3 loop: CATTLAGVPDTQYF. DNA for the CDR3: TGTGCCACCACCTTAGCGGGAGTACCAGATACGCAGTATTTT. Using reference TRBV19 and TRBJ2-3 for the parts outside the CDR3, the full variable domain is DGGITQSPKYLFRKEGQNVTLSCEQNLNHDAMYWYRQDPGQGLRLIYYSQIVNDFQKGDIAEGYSVSREKKESFPLTVTSAQKNPTAFYLCATTLAGVPDTQYFGPGTRLTVL.